Following are 26 T cell receptor beta chains from one sample sequenced in a study of blood T cell repertoires in COVID-19. TCRdb's copy holds only in-frame clones and misses some; the assay was immunoSEQ multiplex PCR. The sample includes 200,000 to 250,000 clones, 80% to 90% of them seen just once. Specimen: PBMCs or T cells enriched from blood (not recorded which). These receptor sequences come from a man in his thirties or forties in a cohort exposed to, infected with or recovered from COVID-19 (not recorded which).

This chain uses TRBV4-1 with TRBJ1-3; 10 bases match TRBD1. Trimming removed 1 base from V and 2 bases from J; junction bases left unmatched: 5. CDR1 is MGHRA, CDR2 YSYEKL, per germline. This CDR3 region has 17 residues. The CDR3 spells CASSQVGTGAPGNTIYF. DNA for the CDR3: TGCGCCAGCAGCCAAGTGGGGACAGGGGCTCCTGGAAACACCATATATTTT.

The chain carries TRBV19 and TRBJ2-7; D uncertain. The CDR3 length is 13 residues. V lost 1 base, J lost 3 bases, and 7 bases lay in between. Per germline, CDR1 LNHDA and CDR2 SQIVND (reference sequence). CDR3 amino acids: CASSIVPGYEQYF. CDR3 DNA: TGTGCCAGTAGTATAGTACCAGGCTACGAGCAGTACTTC. The whole variable domain, filled in from reference TRBV19 and TRBJ2-7, reads DGGITQSPKYLFRKEGQNVTLSCEQNLNHDAMYWYRQDPGQGLRLIYYSQIVNDFQKGDIAEGYSVSREKKESFPLTVTSAQKNPTAFYLCASSIVPGYEQYFGPGTRLTVT.

The sample holds one count of this clone. The gene calls are TRBV3-1 (or the pseudogene TRBV3-2) and TRBJ2-7, with D possibly TRBD1 on 6 matching bases. CDR1 and CDR2 (germline): LGHDT, YNNKEL (reference sequence). The CDR3 consists of 14 residues. Trimming took off 2 bases at V and 3 bases at J, with 11 bases between the two ends. The CDR3 region is CASSQRTGNYEQYF. DNA of the CDR3: TGTGCCAGCAGCCAAAGAACAGGGAACTACGAGCAGTACTTC.

CDR3 nucleotide sequence: TGCGCCAGCAGCCATGGACAGGGTATGGAGACCCAGTACTTC. Amino acid sequence: CASSHGQGMETQYF. The chain recombines TRBV4-1 with TRBJ2-5; 8 bases match TRBD1. The CDR3 covers 14 residues. V shed 3 bases and J 5 bases; nucleotides not matched to a gene: 5. CDR1 MGHRA and CDR2 YSYEKL come from the germline V gene.

This sequence joins TRBV15 and TRBJ1-2, with 9 bases identical to TRBD1. The germline V gene has CDR1 LNHNV and CDR2 YYDKDF (reference sequence). The CDR3 runs 13 residues. V shed 5 bases and J 14 bases; nucleotides not matched to a gene: 12. The CDR3 region is CATSGSGTGRFTF. CDR3 DNA: TGTGCCACCAGCGGATCCGGGACAGGGCGGTTTACCTTC.

V and J are TRBV28 and TRBJ2-7; D not resolved. Germline V gives CDR1 MDHEN, CDR2 SYDVKM. Trimming removed 2 bases at V and 0 bases at J, with 8 bases between. The CDR3 is made up of 14 amino acids. The chain's CDR3 is CASSLVQVSYEQYF. CDR3 nucleotide sequence: TGTGCCAGCAGTTTAGTCCAGGTCTCCTACGAGCAGTACTTC.

The CDR3 reads CASRADTEAFF. CDR3 nucleotide sequence: TGTGCCTCCAGGGCGGACACTGAAGCTTTCTTT. The chain is built from TRBV13 and TRBJ1-1, with a tentative D call TRBD1 (5 bases). V was pared by 11 bases and J by 3 bases, with 10 bases between. Germline V CDR1 and CDR2: PRHDT, FYEKMQ (reference sequence). The CDR3 totals 11 residues.

CDR3 region: CATSRGSSYEQYF. The CDR3 DNA follows: TGTGCCACCAGCAGAGGCTCTAGCTACGAGCAGTACTTC. The genes are TRBV15 and TRBJ2-7; D unresolved. Germline V gene lookup returns CDR1 LNHNV and CDR2 YYDKDF (reference sequence). The germline V and J ends were trimmed by 1 base and 3 bases, with 7 bases remaining between them. This CDR3 region has 13 residues.

This clone came up a few times. This chain joins TRBV7-9 and TRBJ2-1, with TRBD2 matching 11 bases. The CDR3 has 16 residues. The V gene's germline CDR1 is SEHNR and CDR2 FQNEAQ (reference sequence). The V and J ends lost 5 bases and 2 bases, in that order; junction bases with no gene match: 5. The chain's CDR3 is CASSPRLAGTYNEQFF. For the CDR3, the DNA is TGTGCCAGCAGCCCTAGACTAGCGGGAACCTACAATGAGCAGTTCTTC.

The chain recombines TRBV9 with TRBJ1-4; perhaps TRBD1 as D (5 bases). The germline gives CDR1 SGDLS, CDR2 YYNGEE. V lost 0 bases and J lost 4, with 7 bases in between. The CDR3 runs 14 residues. CDR3 protein: CASSVEGVNEKLFF. The CDR3 bases are TGTGCCAGCAGCGTAGAAGGGGTTAATGAAAAACTGTTTTTT. The full variable domain, its missing parts supplied by reference TRBV9 and TRBJ1-4, is DSGVTQTPKHLITATGQRVTLRCSPRSGDLSVYWYQQSLDQGLQFLIQYYNGEERAKGNILERFSAQQFPDLHSELNLSSLELGDSALYFCASSVEGVNEKLFFGSGTQLSVL.

This rearrangement joins TRBV15 to TRBJ2-5; the match to TRBD2 covers 9 bases. The CDR3 consists of 14 residues. V trimming: 6 bases; J trimming: 5 bases; junction bases outside the gene matches: 7. Germline assignment: CDR1 LNHNV and CDR2 YYDKDF (reference sequence). CDR3 nucleotide sequence: TGTGCCACCAGGGCCAGCGGGAGGCTTGAGACCCAGTACTTC. It encodes CATRASGRLETQYF.

This chain uses TRBV7-9 with TRBJ2-7; 9 bases agree with TRBD1. J gave up 3 bases and V 1 base, and 7 bases lay outside the gene matches. The length of the CDR3 is 16 residues. CDR1 SEHNR and CDR2 FQNEAQ come from the germline V gene (reference sequence). CDR3 sequence reads: CASSLGRGQGDYEQYF. The CDR3 DNA follows: TGTGCCAGCAGCTTAGGGAGGGGACAGGGAGACTACGAGCAGTACTTC.

V is TRBV11-2 and J is TRBJ1-5; D is undetermined. V dropped 0 bases and J dropped 4 bases, with 10 bases sitting between them. The V gene's germline CDR1 is SGHAT and CDR2 FQNNGV. The CDR3 contains 15 residues. CDR3: CASSLDGPLNQPQHF. The CDR3 DNA reads as TGTGCCAGCAGCTTAGATGGGCCCTTAAATCAGCCCCAGCATTTT.

The chain uses TRBV6-2 or TRBV6-3 and TRBJ2-7; D is perhaps TRBD2 (5 bases). This CDR3 has 15 amino acids. The germline V gene has CDR1 MNHEY and CDR2 SVGEGT. Trimming cost V 2 bases and J 0 bases, with 11 bases left between them. The CDR3 DNA reads TGTGCCAGCAGTTACCTAGTAGGGAGCTCCTACGAGCAGTACTTC. It encodes CASSYLVGSSYEQYF.

Only a few counts were recorded for this clone. The chain has TRBV6-6 and TRBJ1-3, with 7 bases aligning to TRBD1. From germline, CDR1 is MNHNY and CDR2 SVGAGI (reference sequence). Unmatched junction bases numbered 13, after V lost 5 bases and J lost 3 bases. The CDR3 has 17 amino acids. Here the CDR3 DNA reads TGTGCCAGCAGTCAGCTCACCGGGGACAGCCTTGGAAACACCATATATTTT. This sequence encodes CASSQLTGDSLGNTIYF.

J is TRBJ1-6 and V is TRBV27, with D tentatively TRBD1 (6 bases). CDR1 and CDR2 from the germline V gene are MNHEY and SMNVEV (reference sequence). V shed 10 bases and J shed 5 bases, with 9 bases lying between them. CDR3 length: 12 residues. CDR3 coding DNA: TGTGCCACGACAGGAGATAATTCACCCCTCCACTTT. Its protein product is CATTGDNSPLHF.

V is TRBV4-1 and J is TRBJ2-7; no clear D gene. CDR1 and CDR2 from the germline V gene are MGHRA and YSYEKL. Trimming removed 0 bases at V and 2 bases at J, with 8 bases between. The CDR3 covers 14 residues. CDR3 DNA sequence: TGCGCCAGCAGCCAAGACAGGCCACCCTACGAGCAGTACTTC. This sequence encodes CASSQDRPPYEQYF.

The genes are TRBV2 and TRBJ2-1; D is unclear. CDR1 is SNHLY, CDR2 FYNNEI, per germline. The V end lost 2 bases, the J end lost 4 bases, and 21 bases lay between the germline ends. The CDR3 is 18 residues long. The CDR3 protein is CASSERPTRHQIYNEQFF. CDR3 nucleotides: TGTGCCAGCAGTGAAAGGCCAACCCGACACCAAATTTACAATGAGCAGTTCTTC.

The chain couples TRBV5-1 to TRBJ2-3, with D uncertain. Trimming pared 4 bases from V and 6 bases from J, leaving 15 bases between. This CDR3 spans 14 amino acids. The V gene's germline CDR1 is SGHRS and CDR2 YFSETQ. CDR3 coding DNA: TGCGCCAGCAGCCAACGTTTGACAAGGGATACGCAGTATTTT. Its translation: CASSQRLTRDTQYF. Based on the CDR3 plus reference TRBV5-1 and TRBJ2-3, the full variable domain is KAGVTQTPRYLIKTRGQQVTLSCSPISGHRSVSWYQQTPGQGLQFLFEYFSETQRNKGNFPGRFSGRQFSNSRSEMNVSTLELGDSALYLCASSQRLTRDTQYFGPGTRLTVL.

V gene TRBV2 combines with J gene TRBJ2-1; a weak D match, TRBD2 (6 bases). Trimming shortened V by 8 bases and J by 9 bases, and 17 bases separated the two germline ends. This CDR3 is 13 amino acids long. Germline-derived CDR1 and CDR2 are SNHLY and FYNNEI. The CDR3: CASFTGFGGEQFF. The DNA of the CDR3 is TGTGCCAGCTTTACGGGGTTCGGGGGTGAGCAGTTCTTC.

The sample holds a few counts of this clone. The V call is TRBV28, the J call TRBJ1-3; 10 bases match TRBD1. The CDR3 runs to 17 residues. CDR1 MDHEN and CDR2 SYDVKM come from the germline V gene. V gave up 3 bases and J gave up 3 bases; unmatched junction bases: 8. As DNA, the CDR3 is TGTGCCAGCAGTTTCCTTGGGACAGGGGCATTTGGAAACACCATATATTTT. It translates to CASSFLGTGAFGNTIYF.

This chain connects TRBV28 to TRBJ2-7, with a tentative D call TRBD2 (6 bases). Germline loops: CDR1 MDHEN, CDR2 SYDVKM. V lost 8 bases, J lost 2 bases, and 19 bases lay in between. The CDR3 consists of 15 residues. The CDR3 spells CASRAPKGRTYEQYF. In DNA, the CDR3 is TGTGCCAGCCGGGCCCCGAAGGGGAGGACCTACGAGCAGTACTTC.

The rearrangement joins TRBV7-8 to TRBJ1-1, with 8 positions matching TRBD1. CDR3 length equals 18 residues. Germline V gene data show CDR1 as SGHVS and CDR2 as FQNEAQ. V shed 3 bases, J shed 0 bases, and the junction held 12 bases outside the gene matches. The chain's CDR3 is CASSFFSRQGTLNTEAFF. The CDR3 DNA follows: TGTGCCAGCAGCTTTTTTTCCAGACAGGGGACTTTGAACACTGAAGCTTTCTTT.

This clone has only a few counts. The CDR3 nucleotides are TGTGCCAGTAGTATAACTGCCCGTGACAATCAGCCCCAGCATTTT. This translates into CASSITARDNQPQHF. This sequence joins TRBV19 and TRBJ1-5, with D unresolved. This CDR3 has 15 amino acids. The V end was cut by 2 bases, the J end by 3 bases, with 11 bases between. The V gene's germline CDR1 is LNHDA and CDR2 SQIVND (reference sequence). Combining the CDR3 with reference TRBV19 and TRBJ1-5 gives the whole variable domain DGGITQSPKYLFRKEGQNVTLSCEQNLNHDAMYWYRQDPGQGLRLIYYSQIVNDFQKGDIAEGYSVSREKKESFPLTVTSAQKNPTAFYLCASSITARDNQPQHFGDGTRLSIL.

The chain links TRBV5-1 to TRBJ2-7, with 10 nucleotides matching TRBD1. V was clipped by 3 bases and J by 4 bases; unmatched bases: 4. Germline loops: CDR1 SGHRS, CDR2 YFSETQ. This CDR3 has 14 amino acids. CDR3 amino acids: CASSYRDRGYEQYF. The CDR3, as DNA: TGCGCCAGCAGCTACCGGGACAGGGGTTACGAGCAGTACTTC.

The gene calls are TRBV7-6 and TRBJ1-5, with 8 nucleotides matching TRBD1. The CDR3 is 15 residues long. Trimming cost V 5 bases and J 3 bases; bases outside gene matches: 6. CDR1 is SGHVS, CDR2 FNYEAQ, per germline. CDR3 nucleotide sequence: TGTGCCAGCAGCATTGGGACAGGAAACAATCAGCCCCAGCATTTT. Its translation is CASSIGTGNNQPQHF.